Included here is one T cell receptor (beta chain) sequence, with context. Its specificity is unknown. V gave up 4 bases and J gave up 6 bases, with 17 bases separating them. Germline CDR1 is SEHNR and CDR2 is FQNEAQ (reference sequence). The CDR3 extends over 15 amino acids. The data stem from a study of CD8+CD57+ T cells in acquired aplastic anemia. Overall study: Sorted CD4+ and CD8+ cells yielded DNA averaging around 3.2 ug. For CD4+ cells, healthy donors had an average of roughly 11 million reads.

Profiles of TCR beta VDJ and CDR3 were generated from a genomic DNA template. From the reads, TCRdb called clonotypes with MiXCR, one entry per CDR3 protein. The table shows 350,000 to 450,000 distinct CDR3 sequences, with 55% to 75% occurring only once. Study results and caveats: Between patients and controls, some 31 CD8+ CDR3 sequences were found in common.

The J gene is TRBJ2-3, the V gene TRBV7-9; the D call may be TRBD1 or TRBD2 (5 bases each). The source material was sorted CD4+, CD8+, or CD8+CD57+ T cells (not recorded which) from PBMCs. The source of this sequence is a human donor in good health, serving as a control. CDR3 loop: CASSSNPGTQDTQYF. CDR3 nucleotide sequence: TGTGCCAGCAGCTCGAACCCGGGGACCCAGGATACGCAGTATTTT.